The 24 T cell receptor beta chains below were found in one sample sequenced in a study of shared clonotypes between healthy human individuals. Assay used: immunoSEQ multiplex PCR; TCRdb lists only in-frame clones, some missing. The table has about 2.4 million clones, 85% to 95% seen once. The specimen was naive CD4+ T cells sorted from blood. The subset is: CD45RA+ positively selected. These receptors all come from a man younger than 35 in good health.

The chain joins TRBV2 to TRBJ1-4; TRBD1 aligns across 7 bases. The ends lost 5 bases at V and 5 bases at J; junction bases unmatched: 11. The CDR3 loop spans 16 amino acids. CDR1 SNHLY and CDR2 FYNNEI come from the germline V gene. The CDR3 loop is CASSLQRSTGNEKLFF. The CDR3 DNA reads TGTGCCAGCAGTCTCCAAAGATCGACAGGGAATGAAAAACTGTTTTTT. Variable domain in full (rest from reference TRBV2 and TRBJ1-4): EPEVTQTPSHQVTQMGQEVILRCVPISNHLYFYWYRQILGQKVEFLVSFYNNEISEKSEIFDDQFSVERPDGSNFTLKIRSTKLEDSAMYFCASSLQRSTGNEKLFFGSGTQLSVL.

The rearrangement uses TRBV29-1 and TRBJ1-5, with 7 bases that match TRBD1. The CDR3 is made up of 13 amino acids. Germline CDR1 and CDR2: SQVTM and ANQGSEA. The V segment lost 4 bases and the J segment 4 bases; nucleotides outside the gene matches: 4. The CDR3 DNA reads TGCAGCGTTGTAGACAGGGAAAATCAGCCCCAGCATTTT. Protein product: CSVVDRENQPQHF.

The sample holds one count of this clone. CDR3 bases: TGCGCCAGCAGCAACCAGGGGATGTCCTCCTACGAGCAGTACTTC. Its protein product is CASSNQGMSSYEQYF. The chain is built from TRBV5-1 and TRBJ2-7; maybe TRBD1 (6 bases). The V end lost 4 bases, the J end lost 0 bases, and 14 bases lay between the germline ends. Germline V gene sequence: CDR1 SGHRS, CDR2 YFSETQ. The length of the CDR3 is 15 residues.

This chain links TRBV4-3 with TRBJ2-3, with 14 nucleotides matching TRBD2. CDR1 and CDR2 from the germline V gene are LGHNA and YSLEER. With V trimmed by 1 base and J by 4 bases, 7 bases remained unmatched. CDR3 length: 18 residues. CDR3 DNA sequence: TGCGCCAGCAGCCAAGGCACCGGGACTAGCGGGAGTTCAGATACGCAGTATTTT. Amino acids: CASSQGTGTSGSSDTQYF.

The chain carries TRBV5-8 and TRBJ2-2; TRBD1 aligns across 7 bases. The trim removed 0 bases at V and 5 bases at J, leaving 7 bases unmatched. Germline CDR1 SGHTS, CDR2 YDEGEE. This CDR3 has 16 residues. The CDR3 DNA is TGTGCCAGCAGCTTGGGGCAGGGGGTTAAGACCGGGGAGCTGTTTTTT. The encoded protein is CASSLGQGVKTGELFF. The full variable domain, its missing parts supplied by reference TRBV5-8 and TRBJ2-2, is EAGVTQSPTHLIKTRGQQATLRCSPISGHTSVYWYQQALGLGLQFLLWYDEGEERNRGNFPPRFSGRQFPNYSSELNVNALELEDSALYLCASSLGQGVKTGELFFGEGSRLTVL.

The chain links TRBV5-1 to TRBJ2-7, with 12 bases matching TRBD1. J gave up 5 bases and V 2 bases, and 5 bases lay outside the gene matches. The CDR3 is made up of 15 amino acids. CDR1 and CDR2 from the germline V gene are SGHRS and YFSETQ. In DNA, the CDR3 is TGCGCCAGCAGCTTAACCGGGACAGGGGGCCACGAGCAGTACTTC. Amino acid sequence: CASSLTGTGGHEQYF.

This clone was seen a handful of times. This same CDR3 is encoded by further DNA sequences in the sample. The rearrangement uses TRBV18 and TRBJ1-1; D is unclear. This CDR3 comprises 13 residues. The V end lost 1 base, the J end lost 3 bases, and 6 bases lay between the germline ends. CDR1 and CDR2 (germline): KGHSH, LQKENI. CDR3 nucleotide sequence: TGTGCCAGCTCACCACAGGGATACACTGAAGCTTTCTTT. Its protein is CASSPQGYTEAFF.

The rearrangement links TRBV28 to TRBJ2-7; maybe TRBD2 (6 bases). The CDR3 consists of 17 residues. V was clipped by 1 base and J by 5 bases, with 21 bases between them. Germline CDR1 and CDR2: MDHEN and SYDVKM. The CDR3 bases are TGTGCCAGCAGTTTATTCGGCCTAGCAGCGGGTCGGGACGAGCAGTACTTC. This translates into CASSLFGLAAGRDEQYF.

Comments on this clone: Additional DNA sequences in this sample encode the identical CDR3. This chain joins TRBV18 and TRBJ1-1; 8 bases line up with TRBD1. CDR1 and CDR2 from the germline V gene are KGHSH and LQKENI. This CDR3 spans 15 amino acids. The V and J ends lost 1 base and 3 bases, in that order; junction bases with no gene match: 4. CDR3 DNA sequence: TGTGCCAGCTCACCACGGCAGGGGGCGGACACTGAAGCTTTCTTT. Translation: CASSPRQGADTEAFF.

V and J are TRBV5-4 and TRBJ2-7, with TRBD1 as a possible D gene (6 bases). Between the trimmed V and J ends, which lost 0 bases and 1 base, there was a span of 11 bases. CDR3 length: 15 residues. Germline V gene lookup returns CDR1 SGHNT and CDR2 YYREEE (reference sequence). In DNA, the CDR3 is TGTGCCAGCAGCTTGGTGGCAGGGGAATCCTACGAGCAGTACTTC. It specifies CASSLVAGESYEQYF.

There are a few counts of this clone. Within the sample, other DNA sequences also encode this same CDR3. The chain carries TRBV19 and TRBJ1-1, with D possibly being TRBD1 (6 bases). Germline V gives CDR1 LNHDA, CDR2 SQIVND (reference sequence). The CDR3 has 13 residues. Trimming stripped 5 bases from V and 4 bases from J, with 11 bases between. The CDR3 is CASSLQGGTEAFF. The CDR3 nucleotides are TGTGCCAGTAGTTTACAGGGAGGCACTGAAGCTTTCTTT.

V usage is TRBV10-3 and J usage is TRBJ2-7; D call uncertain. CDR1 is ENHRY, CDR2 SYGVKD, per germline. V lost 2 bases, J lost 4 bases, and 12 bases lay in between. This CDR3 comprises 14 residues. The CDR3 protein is CAISEAPARYEQYF. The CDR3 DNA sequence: TGTGCCATCAGTGAGGCACCCGCAAGGTACGAGCAGTACTTC.

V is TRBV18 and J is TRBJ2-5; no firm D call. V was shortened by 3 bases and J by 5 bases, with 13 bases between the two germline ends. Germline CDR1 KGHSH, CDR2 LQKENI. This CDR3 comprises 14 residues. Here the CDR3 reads CASSPTAAVETQYF. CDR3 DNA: TGTGCCAGCTCACCGACCGCGGCGGTCGAGACCCAGTACTTC.

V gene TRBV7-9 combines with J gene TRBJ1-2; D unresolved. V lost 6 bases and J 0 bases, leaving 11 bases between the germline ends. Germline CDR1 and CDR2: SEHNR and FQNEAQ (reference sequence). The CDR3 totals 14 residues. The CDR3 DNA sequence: TGTGCCAGCAGTACGTCCACCGCTAACTATGGCTACACCTTC. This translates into CASSTSTANYGYTF. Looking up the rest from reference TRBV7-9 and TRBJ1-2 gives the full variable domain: DTGVSQNPRHKITKRGQNVTFRCDPISEHNRLYWYRQTLGQGPEFLTYFQNEAQLEKSRLLSDRFSAERPKGSFSTLEIQRTEQGDSAMYLCASSTSTANYGYTFGSGTRLTVV.

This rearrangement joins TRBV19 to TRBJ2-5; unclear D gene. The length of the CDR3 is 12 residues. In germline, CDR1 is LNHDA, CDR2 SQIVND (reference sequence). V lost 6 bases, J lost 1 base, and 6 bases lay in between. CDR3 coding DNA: TGTGCCAGTAGCCACCTCCAAGAGACCCAGTACTTC. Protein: CASSHLQETQYF.

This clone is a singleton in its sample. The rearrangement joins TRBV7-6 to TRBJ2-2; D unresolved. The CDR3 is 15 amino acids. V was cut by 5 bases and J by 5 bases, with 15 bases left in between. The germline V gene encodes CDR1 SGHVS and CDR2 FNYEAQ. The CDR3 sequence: CASSLRDGATGELFF. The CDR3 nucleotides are TGTGCCAGCAGCCTCCGAGACGGAGCAACCGGGGAGCTGTTTTTT.

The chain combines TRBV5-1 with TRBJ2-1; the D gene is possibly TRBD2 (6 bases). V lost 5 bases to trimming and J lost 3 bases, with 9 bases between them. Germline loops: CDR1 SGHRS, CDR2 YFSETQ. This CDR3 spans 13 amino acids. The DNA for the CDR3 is TGCGCCAGCAGTGGGACTCTCTACAATGAGCAGTTCTTC. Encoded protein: CASSGTLYNEQFF.

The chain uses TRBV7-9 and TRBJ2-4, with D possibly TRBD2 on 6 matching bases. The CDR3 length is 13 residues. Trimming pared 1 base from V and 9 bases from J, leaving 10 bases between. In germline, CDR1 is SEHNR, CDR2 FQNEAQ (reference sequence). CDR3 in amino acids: CASSLEGAGIQYF. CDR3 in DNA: TGTGCCAGCAGCTTAGAGGGAGCGGGCATTCAGTACTTC.

The CDR3 loop is CASNLALLGQAGFLYQETQYF. The DNA of the CDR3 is TGTGCCAGCAACCTCGCTCTTTTGGGGCAGGCGGGCTTTTTGTACCAAGAGACCCAGTACTTC. The rearrangement links TRBV2 to TRBJ2-5; the D gene could be TRBD1 or TRBD2 (5 bases each). CDR3 length: 21 amino acids. The germline gives CDR1 SNHLY, CDR2 FYNNEI. Trimming took off 7 bases at V and 0 bases at J, with 33 bases between the two ends.

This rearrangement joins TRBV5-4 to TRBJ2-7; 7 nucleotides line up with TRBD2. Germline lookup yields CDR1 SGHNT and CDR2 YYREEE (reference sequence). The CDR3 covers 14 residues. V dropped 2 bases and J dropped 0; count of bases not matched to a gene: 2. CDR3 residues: CASSLAGNSYEQYF. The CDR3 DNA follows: TGTGCCAGCAGCTTAGCGGGAAACTCCTACGAGCAGTACTTC.

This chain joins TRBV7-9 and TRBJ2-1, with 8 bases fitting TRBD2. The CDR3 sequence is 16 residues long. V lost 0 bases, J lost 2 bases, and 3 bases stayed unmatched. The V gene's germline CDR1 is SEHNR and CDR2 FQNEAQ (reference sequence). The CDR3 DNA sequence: TGTGCCAGCAGCTTAGCCCAGCGGGAGACCTACAATGAGCAGTTCTTC. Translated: CASSLAQRETYNEQFF.

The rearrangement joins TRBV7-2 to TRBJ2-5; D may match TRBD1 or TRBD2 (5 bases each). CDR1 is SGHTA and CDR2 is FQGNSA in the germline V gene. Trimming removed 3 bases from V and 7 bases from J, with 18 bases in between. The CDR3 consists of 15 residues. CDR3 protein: CASSLTRDASGTQYF. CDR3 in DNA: TGTGCCAGCAGCTTGACCCGGGACGCCTCTGGGACCCAGTACTTC.

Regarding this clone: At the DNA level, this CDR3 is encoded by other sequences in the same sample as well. The CDR3 sequence: CASSEGGVAKNIQYF. In nucleotides, the CDR3 is TGTGCCAGCAGTGAAGGGGGGGTAGCCAAAAACATTCAGTACTTC. This chain links TRBV2 with TRBJ2-4, with TRBD2 as a possible D gene (6 bases). The V end lost 1 base, the J end lost 0 bases, and 7 bases lay between the germline ends. Germline V gene data show CDR1 as SNHLY and CDR2 as FYNNEI. The CDR3 is made up of 15 amino acids.

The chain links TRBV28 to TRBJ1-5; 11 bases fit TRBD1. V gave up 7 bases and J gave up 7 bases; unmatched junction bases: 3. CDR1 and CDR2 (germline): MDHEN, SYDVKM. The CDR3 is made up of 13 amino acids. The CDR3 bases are TGTGCCAGCATTCGGGACAGGGGGCAGCCCCAGCATTTT. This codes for CASIRDRGQPQHF.